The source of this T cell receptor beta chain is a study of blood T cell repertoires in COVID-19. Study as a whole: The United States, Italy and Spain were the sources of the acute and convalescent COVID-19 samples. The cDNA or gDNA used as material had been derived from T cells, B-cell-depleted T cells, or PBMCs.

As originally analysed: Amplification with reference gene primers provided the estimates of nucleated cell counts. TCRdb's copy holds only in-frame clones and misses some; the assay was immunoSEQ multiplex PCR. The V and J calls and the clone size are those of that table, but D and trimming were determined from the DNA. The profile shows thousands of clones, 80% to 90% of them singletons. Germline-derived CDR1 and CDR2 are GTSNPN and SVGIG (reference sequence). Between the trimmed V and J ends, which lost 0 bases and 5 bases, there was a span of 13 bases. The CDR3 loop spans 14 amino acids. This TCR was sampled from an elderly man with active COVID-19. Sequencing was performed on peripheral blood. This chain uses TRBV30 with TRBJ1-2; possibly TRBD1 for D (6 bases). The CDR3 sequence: CAWSVRGAWYGYTF. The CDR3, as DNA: TGTGCCTGGAGTGTACGGGGGGCCTGGTATGGCTACACCTTC. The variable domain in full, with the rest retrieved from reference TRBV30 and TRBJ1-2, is SQTIHQWPATLVQPVGSPLSLECTVEGTSNPNLYWYRQAAGRGLQLLFYSVGIGQISSEVPQNLSASRPQDRQFILSSKKLLLSDSGFYLCAWSVRGAWYGYTFGSGTRLTVV.